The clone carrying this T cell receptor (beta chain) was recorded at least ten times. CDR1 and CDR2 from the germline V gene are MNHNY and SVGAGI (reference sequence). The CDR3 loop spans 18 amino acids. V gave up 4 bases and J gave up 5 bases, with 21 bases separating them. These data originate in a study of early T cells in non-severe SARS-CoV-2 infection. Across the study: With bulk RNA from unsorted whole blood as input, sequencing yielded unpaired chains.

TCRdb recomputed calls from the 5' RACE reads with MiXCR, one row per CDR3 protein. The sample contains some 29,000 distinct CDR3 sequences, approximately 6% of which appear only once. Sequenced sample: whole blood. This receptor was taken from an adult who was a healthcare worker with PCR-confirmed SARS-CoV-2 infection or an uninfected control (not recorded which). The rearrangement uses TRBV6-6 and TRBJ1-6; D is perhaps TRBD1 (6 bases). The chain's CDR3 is CASSFVRGGDGDNSPLHF. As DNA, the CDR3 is TGTGCCAGCAGTTTCGTCAGAGGGGGGGACGGAGATAATTCACCCCTCCACTTT.